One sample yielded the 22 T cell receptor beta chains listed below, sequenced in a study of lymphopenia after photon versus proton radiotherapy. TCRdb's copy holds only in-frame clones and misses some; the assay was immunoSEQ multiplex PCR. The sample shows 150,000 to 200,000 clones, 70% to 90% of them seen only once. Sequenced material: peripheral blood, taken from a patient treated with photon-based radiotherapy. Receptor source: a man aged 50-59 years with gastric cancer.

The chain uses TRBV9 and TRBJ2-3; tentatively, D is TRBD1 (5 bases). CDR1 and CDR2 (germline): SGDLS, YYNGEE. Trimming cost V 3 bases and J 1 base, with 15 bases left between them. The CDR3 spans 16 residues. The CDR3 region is CASSGRSRGRTDTQYF. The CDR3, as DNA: TGTGCCAGCAGCGGTCGTTCAAGGGGCCGCACAGATACGCAGTATTTT.

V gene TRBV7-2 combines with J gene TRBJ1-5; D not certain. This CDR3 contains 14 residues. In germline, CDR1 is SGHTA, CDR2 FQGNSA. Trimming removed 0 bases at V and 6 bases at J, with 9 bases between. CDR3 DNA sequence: TGTGCCAGCAGCTTAGCGAGTCTGGGTCAGCCCCAGCATTTT. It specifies CASSLASLGQPQHF.

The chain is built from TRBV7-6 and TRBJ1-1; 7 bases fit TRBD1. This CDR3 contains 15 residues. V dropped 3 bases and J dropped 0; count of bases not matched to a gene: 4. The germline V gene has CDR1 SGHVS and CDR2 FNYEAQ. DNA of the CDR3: TGTGCCAGCAGCTTGGTGACAGGGATGAACACTGAAGCTTTCTTT. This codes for CASSLVTGMNTEAFF.

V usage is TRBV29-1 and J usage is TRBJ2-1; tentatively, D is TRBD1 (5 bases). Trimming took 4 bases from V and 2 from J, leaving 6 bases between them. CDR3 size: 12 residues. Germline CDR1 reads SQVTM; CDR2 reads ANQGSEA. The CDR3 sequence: CSVVGAYNEQFF. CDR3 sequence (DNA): TGCAGCGTTGTAGGGGCCTACAATGAGCAGTTCTTC.

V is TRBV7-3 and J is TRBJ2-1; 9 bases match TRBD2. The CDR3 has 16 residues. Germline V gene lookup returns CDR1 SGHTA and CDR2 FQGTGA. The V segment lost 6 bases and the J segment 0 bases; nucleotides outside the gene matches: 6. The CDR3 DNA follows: TGTGCCAGCAGTCCGCTTAGCGGGAGCTCCTACAATGAGCAGTTCTTC. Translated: CASSPLSGSSYNEQFF.

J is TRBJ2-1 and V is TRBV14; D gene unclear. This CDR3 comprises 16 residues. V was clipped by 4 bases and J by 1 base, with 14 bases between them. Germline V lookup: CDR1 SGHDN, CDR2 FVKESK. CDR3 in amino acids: CASSRDLAASYNEQFF. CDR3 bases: TGTGCCAGCAGCCGTGACTTGGCGGCGTCCTACAATGAGCAGTTCTTC.

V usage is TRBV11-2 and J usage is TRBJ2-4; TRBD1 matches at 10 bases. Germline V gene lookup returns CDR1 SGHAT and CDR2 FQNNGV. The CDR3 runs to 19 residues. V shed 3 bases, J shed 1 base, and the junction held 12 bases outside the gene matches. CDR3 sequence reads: CASSFGQGDGLLAKNIQYF. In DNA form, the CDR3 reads TGTGCCAGCAGCTTCGGACAGGGGGATGGTTTGTTGGCCAAAAACATTCAGTACTTC.

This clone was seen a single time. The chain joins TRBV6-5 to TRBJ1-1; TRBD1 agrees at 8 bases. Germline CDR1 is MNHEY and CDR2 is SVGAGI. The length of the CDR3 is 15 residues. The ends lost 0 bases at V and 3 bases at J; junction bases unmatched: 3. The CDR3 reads CASSYSRTGHTEAFF. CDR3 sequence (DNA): TGTGCCAGCAGTTACTCCCGGACAGGGCACACTGAAGCTTTCTTT.

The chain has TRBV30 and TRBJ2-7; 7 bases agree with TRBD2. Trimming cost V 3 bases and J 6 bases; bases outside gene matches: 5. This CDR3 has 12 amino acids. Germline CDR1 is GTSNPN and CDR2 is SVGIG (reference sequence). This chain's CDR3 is CAWSPWEGEQYF. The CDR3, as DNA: TGTGCCTGGAGCCCATGGGAGGGCGAGCAGTACTTC.

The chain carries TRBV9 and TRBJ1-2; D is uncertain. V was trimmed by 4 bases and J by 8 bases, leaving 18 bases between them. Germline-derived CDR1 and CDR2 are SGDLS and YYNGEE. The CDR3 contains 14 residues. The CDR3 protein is CASSSGLTSGGYTF. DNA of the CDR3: TGTGCCAGCAGCTCCGGGCTTACCTCGGGCGGCTACACCTTC.

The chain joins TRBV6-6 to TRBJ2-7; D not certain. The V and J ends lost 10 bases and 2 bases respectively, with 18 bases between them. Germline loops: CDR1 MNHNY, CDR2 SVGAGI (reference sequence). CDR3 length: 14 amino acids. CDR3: CATSSRDTTYEQYF. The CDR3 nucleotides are TGTGCCACTTCCTCGAGAGATACTACCTACGAGCAGTACTTC.

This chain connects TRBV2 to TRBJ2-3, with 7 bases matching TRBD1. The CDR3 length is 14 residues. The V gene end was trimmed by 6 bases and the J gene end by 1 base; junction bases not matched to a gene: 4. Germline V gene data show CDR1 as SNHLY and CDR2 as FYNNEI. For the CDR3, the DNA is TGTGCCAGCAGCCAAACAGGGGGCACAGATACGCAGTATTTT. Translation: CASSQTGGTDTQYF.

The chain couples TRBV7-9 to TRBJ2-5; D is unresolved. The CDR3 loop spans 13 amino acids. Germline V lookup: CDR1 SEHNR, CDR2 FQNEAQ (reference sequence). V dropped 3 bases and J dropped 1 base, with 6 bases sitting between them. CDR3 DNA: TGTGCCAGCAGCTTTGGCGGCCAAGAGACCCAGTACTTC. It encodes CASSFGGQETQYF.

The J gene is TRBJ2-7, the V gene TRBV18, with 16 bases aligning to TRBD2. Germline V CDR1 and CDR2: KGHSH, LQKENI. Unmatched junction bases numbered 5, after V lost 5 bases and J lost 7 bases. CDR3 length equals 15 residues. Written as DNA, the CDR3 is TGTGCCAGCTCAACCGGGACTAGCGGGAGGGGAGAGCAGTACTTC. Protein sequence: CASSTGTSGRGEQYF. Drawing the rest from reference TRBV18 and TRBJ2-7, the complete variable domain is NAGVMQNPRHLVRRRGQEARLRCSPMKGHSHVYWYRQLPEEGLKFMVYLQKENIIDESGMPKERFSAEFPKEGPSILRIQQVVRGDSAAYFCASSTGTSGRGEQYFGPGTRLTVT.

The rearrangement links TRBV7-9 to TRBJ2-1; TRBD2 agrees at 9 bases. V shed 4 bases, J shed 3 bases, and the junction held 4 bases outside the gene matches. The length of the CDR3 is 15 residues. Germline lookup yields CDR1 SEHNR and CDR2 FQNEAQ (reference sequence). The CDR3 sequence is CASSSPAGGYNEQFF. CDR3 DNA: TGTGCCAGCAGCTCTCCAGCGGGAGGCTACAATGAGCAGTTCTTC.

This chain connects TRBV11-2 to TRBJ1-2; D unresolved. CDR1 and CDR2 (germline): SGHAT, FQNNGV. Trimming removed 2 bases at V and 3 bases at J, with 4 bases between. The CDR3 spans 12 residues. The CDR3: CASSLSHYGYTF. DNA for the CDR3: TGTGCCAGCAGCTTATCTCACTATGGCTACACCTTC.

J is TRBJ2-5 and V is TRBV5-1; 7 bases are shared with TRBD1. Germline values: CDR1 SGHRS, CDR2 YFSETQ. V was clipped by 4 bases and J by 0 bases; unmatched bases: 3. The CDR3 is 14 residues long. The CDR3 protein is CASSEGTDQETQYF. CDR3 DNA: TGCGCCAGCAGCGAAGGGACAGACCAAGAGACCCAGTACTTC.

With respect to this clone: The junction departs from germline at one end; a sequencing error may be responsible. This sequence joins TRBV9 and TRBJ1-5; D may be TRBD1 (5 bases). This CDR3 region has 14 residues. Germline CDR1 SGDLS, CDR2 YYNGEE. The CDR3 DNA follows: TGTGCCAGCAGCTCAGGGTTGAGCAGTCAGCCCCAGCATTTT. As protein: CASSSGLSSQPQHF.

The CDR3: CASRGTRNNEQFF. For the CDR3, the DNA is TGTGCCAGCAGGGGGACTAGGAACAATGAGCAGTTCTTC. This rearrangement joins TRBV28 to TRBJ2-1; 8 bases map to TRBD2. V was pared by 6 bases and J by 5 bases, with 3 bases of the junction left unmatched. Germline CDR1 and CDR2: MDHEN and SYDVKM. The CDR3 length is 13 residues. The variable domain in full, completed from reference TRBV28 and TRBJ2-1, reads DVKVTQSSRYLVKRTGEKVFLECVQDMDHENMFWYRQDPGLGLRLIYFSYDVKMKEKGDIPEGYSVSREKKERFSLILESASTNQTSMYLCASRGTRNNEQFFGPGTRLTVL.

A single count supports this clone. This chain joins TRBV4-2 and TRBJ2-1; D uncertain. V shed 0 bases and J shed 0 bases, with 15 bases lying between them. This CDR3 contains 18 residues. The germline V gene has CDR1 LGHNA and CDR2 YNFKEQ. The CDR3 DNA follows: TGTGCCAGCAGCCAAGAAACGGGTGCGGAAAGCTCCTACAATGAGCAGTTCTTC. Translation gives CASSQETGAESSYNEQFF.

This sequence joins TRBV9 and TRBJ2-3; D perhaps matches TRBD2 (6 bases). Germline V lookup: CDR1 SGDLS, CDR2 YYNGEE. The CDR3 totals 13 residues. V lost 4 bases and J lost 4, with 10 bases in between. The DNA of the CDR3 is TGTGCCAGCAGCACTGGAGGGGCAGATACGCAGTATTTT. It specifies CASSTGGADTQYF.

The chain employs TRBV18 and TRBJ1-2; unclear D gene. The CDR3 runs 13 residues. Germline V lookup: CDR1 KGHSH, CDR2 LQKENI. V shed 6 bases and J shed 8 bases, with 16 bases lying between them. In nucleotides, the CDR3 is TGTGCCAGCTCTAGAGATCCAGATTGGGGCTACACCTTC. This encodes CASSRDPDWGYTF.